This T cell receptor (beta chain) was recorded in a study of beta chain features in type 1 diabetes (dated by TCRdb to 2016 to 2018). General notes on the study: Patients and healthy donors did not differ in mean age, gender distribution, total cell number or subset yield. Regulatory and stem cell-like memory subsets were obtained from only 8 patients and about 8 healthy donors, while naive and central memory subsets were obtained from all 30 or so donors. Across all samples, some 100,000,000 sorted cells were examined, and cell number per subset correlated strongly with RNA yield. The study compared the TCRB repertoires of sorted circulating CD4+ T cell subsets in recently diagnosed type 1 diabetes patients with those in matched healthy donors. The paper as a whole reports these results and caveats: In all four CD4+ subsets, TCRB CDR3 length was moderately but significantly shorter in type 1 diabetes patients. PCR might favor shorter templates, but patient and control samples were amplified and corrected together, so any skew would affect both groups equally. Because cDNA rather than genomic DNA was sequenced, highly expressing activated cells could have been over-represented, although no difference in activation and CD3 levels was found between groups. At VDJ recombination sites, type 1 diabetes patients had fewer insertions and more deleted nucleotides, which implies abnormalities in thymic rearrangement. Because small numbers of individuals were included in the HLA sub-analyses, any influence of HLA type on TCRB rearrangement was left unresolved. The naive, central memory and regulatory TCRB repertoires appeared to resemble one another more closely among patients than among healthy donors.

The entire isolated RNA was reverse transcribed using the High Capacity cDNA Reverse Transcription Kit, and thus expressed TCRB transcripts were sequenced. Naive, central memory and regulatory T cell samples underwent deep immunoSEQ sequencing, averaging about 3.57 million total reads per sample. Sorted cells were lysed in RLT buffer, and RNA was extracted using DNase-treated RNeasy Micro or Mini kits according to cell number. Each cell subset was processed separately to prevent cross-contamination, with patient and healthy donor samples processed together. The immunoSEQ multiplex PCR was used to amplify TCRB sequences from cDNA, generating 87-bp fragments that spanned the CDR3 region. Amplicons were sequenced on the Illumina HiSeq platform. As for the authors' bioinformatics: PCR bias was corrected computationally using synthetic template baselines, and reads within Hamming distance 2 were collapsed, with unmergeable singletons discarded. Reads were aligned against IMGT so that V, D and J genes, CDR3 length and insertions or deletions at six rearrangement sites could be assigned. Within each subset, clonotype counts were normalized to sorted cell number, after which true diversity and Gini coefficients were computed with the tcR R package. Repertoire sharing was quantified using the overlap coefficient calculated on TCRB nucleotide sequences. As a proxy for the pre-selection repertoire, out-of-frame TCRB sequences from naive cells were analyzed. TCRdb retrieved this table from immuneACCESS and kept in-frame rearrangements only. Not all clones are present; in checked studies, unresolved V genes account for under half, and no reason is known for the remainder. Clone size and V and J calls were adopted from that table, with D and trimming inferred from the DNA. The sample table lists over 650,000 clones, over 13% of them with a count of one. Approximately 0.043% of the sample is taken by the ten largest.

A distance of 16 bases separates the germline ends of V and J, which lose 6 bases and 7 bases respectively. CDR1 and CDR2 are drawn from the germline V gene (reference sequence): PRHDT, FYEKMQ. The CDR3 has 14 amino acids, counting the end cysteine and phenylalanine. Of the read, only the CDR3 DNA is kept; its 42 bases are in frame from base 1. Notes on this clone: It has no known antigen specificity. Per-base qualities were not stored, and no clone one base away is much larger.

Each donor gave one peripheral blood draw, averaging approximately 120 mL, which was collected into heparinised tubes. A BD FACSAria II and a panel including CD45RO, CCR7, CD25, CD127, CD95 and CD27 were used to sort naive, central memory, regulatory and stem cell-like memory CD4+ T cells. Every sorted population had a purity above 95%. PBMCs were isolated immediately by Lymphoprep density gradient centrifugation and stained directly without culture. So that batch effects would be minimized, each experiment stained and sorted samples in pairs, pairing one healthy donor with one patient. Sample: naive CD4+ T cells from blood. The sample's cell subset or site label, decoded: true naive CD4+ T cells. The V gene is TRBV13 and the J gene is TRBJ1-5, with TRBD1 as a weak D call on 6 bases. This TCR was sampled from a man in his late teens or twenties with type 1 diabetes. The nucleotides read TGTGCCAGCAGTCGTGGACAGATTAAGCAGCCCCAGCATTTT. The encoded protein is CASSRGQIKQPQHF.